These 17 T cell receptor beta chains share one sample of origin, sequenced in a study of molecular identifiers for immune sequencing clone quantification. TCRdb analysed the PCR reads with MiXCR anew, one entry per CDR3 protein. Among about 640,000 distinct CDR3 sequences listed, about 20% were seen once. Source material: naive CD8+ T cells from blood, with Jurkat cell RNA spiked in. The subset: FACS-sorted CD8+CD4-CCR7+CD45RA+ naive T cells. The receptors stem from a human donor in good health. Some libraries in this study had Jurkat cell RNA spiked in.

This clonotype was observed at least ten times. One junction end does not reproduce the germline sequence, and a read error may be involved. The rearrangement joins TRBV7-7 to TRBJ2-2; D is ambiguous. The CDR3 is 16 amino acids. Germline CDR1 SSHAT, CDR2 FNYEAQ (reference sequence). CDR3 sequence: CASSLFSGKNTGELFF. The CDR3 bases are TGTGCTAGCAGCTTATTCTCGGGCAAGAACACCGGGGAGCTGTTTTTT.

The rearrangement joins TRBV14 to TRBJ1-1; possible D gene TRBD1, 5 bases. V was pared by 1 base and J by 1 base, with 22 bases between. This CDR3 spans 19 amino acids. Germline CDR1 SGHDN, CDR2 FVKESK. The CDR3 region is CASSQVSPIWSGGNTEAFF. In DNA, the CDR3 is TGTGCCAGCAGCCAAGTATCCCCCATATGGTCGGGGGGGAACACTGAAGCTTTCTTT.

In the case of this clonotype: This may be a read error: a much more frequent sequence differs by one nucleotide. The chain recombines TRBV7-9 with TRBJ2-1, with D maybe TRBD2 (6 bases). The CDR3 extends over 13 amino acids. Germline loops: CDR1 SEHNR, CDR2 FQNEAQ (reference sequence). CDR3 protein: CASSGVTYNEQVF. The CDR3 DNA is TGTGCCAGCTCGGGGGTCACCTACAATGAGCAGGTCTTC.

A word on this clonotype: At one end the junction does not follow the germline gene, possibly because of a read error. The CDR3 DNA reads as TGCAGCGCTAGCCCCGGACAGGGGGCGTCGTACGAGCAGTACTTC. Residues: CSASPGQGASYEQYF. The chain employs TRBV20-1 and TRBJ2-7; 11 bases fit TRBD1. The CDR3 spans 15 residues. Per the germline V gene, CDR1 is DFQATT and CDR2 is SNEGSKA (reference sequence).

The table lists this clonotype with many counts. DNA of the CDR3: TGTGCCAGTAGTATGGGGGCGGAGGGTCTGTATCAGCCCCAGCATTTT. Its protein product is CASSMGAEGLYQPQHF. The chain links TRBV19 to TRBJ1-5, with D perhaps TRBD1 (6 bases). Germline V CDR1 and CDR2: LNHDA, SQIVND (reference sequence). CDR3 length equals 16 residues. V dropped 3 bases and J dropped 5 bases, with 17 bases sitting between them.

The rearrangement uses TRBV7-9 and TRBJ1-1; D might be TRBD1 (5 bases). In germline, CDR1 is SEHNR, CDR2 FQNEAQ (reference sequence). The ends were cut back, 7 bases at V and 3 bases at J, with 12 bases in the middle. The CDR3 runs 13 residues. DNA of the CDR3: TGTGCCAGCACCCCGGAGGGGTACACTGAAGCTTTCTTT. Translating gives CASTPEGYTEAFF.

This clonotype was counted once. A read error may account for a junction end that differs from germline. The chain is built from TRBV5-8 and TRBJ2-5; D unclear. Germline CDR1 reads SGHTS; CDR2 reads YDEGEE. The CDR3 runs 14 residues. CDR3 coding DNA: TGTGCCAGCGGCTTGGATGGGGTCCAAGAGACCCAGTACTTC. It codes for CASGLDGVQETQYF.

The chain combines TRBV19 with TRBJ1-5; weak D call: TRBD1 (5 bases). Trimming removed 5 bases from V and 0 bases from J, with 17 bases in between. The CDR3 extends over 17 amino acids. Germline lookup yields CDR1 LNHDA and CDR2 SQIVND (reference sequence). CDR3 bases: TGTGCCAGTAGTTGGACATTCCGGGAAGATAGCAATCAGCCCCAGCATTTT. This encodes CASSWTFREDSNQPQHF.

This clonotype was counted at least ten times. J is TRBJ2-3 and V is TRBV24-1; D is ambiguous. CDR1 and CDR2 (germline): KGHDR, SFDVKD. The CDR3 covers 15 residues. Between the trimmed V and J ends, which lost 4 bases and 5 bases, there was a span of 15 bases. The CDR3 sequence is CATSDPKRELDTQYF. The CDR3, as DNA: TGTGCCACCAGTGACCCAAAGCGTGAATTAGATACGCAGTATTTT.

This clonotype came up many times. The chain couples TRBV2 to TRBJ2-3; D possibly corresponds to TRBD1 (6 bases). Trimming left V 0 bases short and J 2 bases short, with 18 bases between. Germline V CDR1 and CDR2: SNHLY, FYNNEI. CDR3 length: 18 amino acids. CDR3 in DNA: TGTGCCAGCAGTGAAGCAGGGGGAAGAGGGATAAACACAGATACGCAGTATTTT. Translation: CASSEAGGRGINTDTQYF.

This clonotype appeared a few times. The chain has TRBV25-1 and TRBJ1-2, with D unresolved. The V gene lost 3 bases and the J gene lost 5 bases, with 10 bases spanning the gap. The V gene's germline CDR1 is MGHDK and CDR2 SYGVNS. This CDR3 comprises 13 residues. The CDR3 DNA reads TGTGCCAGCAGTGACCGCCCCGAATATGGCTACACCTTC. Encoded protein: CASSDRPEYGYTF.

This clonotype was seen ten or more times. The chain employs TRBV11-1 and TRBJ2-7; no firm D call. Germline CDR1 is SGHAT and CDR2 is FQDESV (reference sequence). CDR3 length equals 13 residues. With 1 base removed from V and 3 bases from J, the gap between germline ends came to 7 bases. Here the CDR3 DNA reads TGTGCCAGCAGCTTAGGACACCTCTACGAGCAGTACTTC. It is translated as CASSLGHLYEQYF.

This clonotype occurred a few times. The rearrangement uses TRBV12-3 or TRBV12-4 and TRBJ2-5, with D perhaps matching TRBD1 (6 bases). This CDR3 is built from 16 residues. V was clipped by 6 bases and J by 5 bases, with 22 bases between them. Written as DNA, the CDR3 is TGTGCCAGCAGAGGAAGCCTTCAGGGGCCAGGGGAGACCCAGTACTTC. Protein product: CASRGSLQGPGETQYF.

This clonotype was observed at least ten times. The chain has TRBV7-9 and TRBJ1-2; the D gene is possibly TRBD1 (5 bases). V lost 1 base to trimming and J lost 3 bases, with 12 bases between them. The germline gives CDR1 SEHNR, CDR2 FQNEAQ (reference sequence). CDR3 length: 15 amino acids. CDR3 sequence: CASSLGKGNDYGYTF. For the CDR3, the DNA is TGTGCCAGCAGCTTAGGCAAGGGGAACGACTATGGCTACACCTTC.

This clonotype has at least ten counts. V usage is TRBV29-1 and J usage is TRBJ2-7, with D possibly TRBD2 on 6 matching bases. Looked up from germline, CDR1 is SQVTM and CDR2 is ANQGSEA. The CDR3 totals 14 residues. V shed 1 base and J shed 1 base, with 11 bases lying between them. CDR3 nucleotide sequence: TGCAGCGTTGAAGGGCTGGCGGGATCCTACGAGCAGTACTTC. Its translation: CSVEGLAGSYEQYF.

Details on this clonotype: At one end, the junction sequence differs from germline, possibly due to a read error. The chain uses TRBV24-1 and TRBJ2-5, with D possibly being TRBD2 (6 bases). The germline gives CDR1 KGHDR, CDR2 SFDVKD. The CDR3 consists of 15 residues. The CDR3 region is CAASVAGPRQETQYF. CDR3 sequence (DNA): TGTGCCGCCAGTGTGGCGGGACCCCGCCAAGAGACCCAGTACTTC.

Ten or more counts support this clonotype. The chain has TRBV20-1 and TRBJ2-7; tentative D call: TRBD1 (6 bases). V lost 5 bases and J lost 3, with 20 bases in between. CDR1 is DFQATT, CDR2 SNEGSKA, per germline (reference sequence). This CDR3 contains 15 residues. As DNA, the CDR3 is TGCAGTGCTCATGACGGGACACAACCAGACTACGAGCAGTACTTC. Translated: CSAHDGTQPDYEQYF.